This T cell receptor beta chain stems from a study of T cells expressing NK-cell markers. TCRdb reprocessed the 5' RACE reads and keeps a single row for each CDR3 protein, giving no DNA. The sample totals 550,000 to 600,000 distinct CDR3 sequences; its top ten clones hold under 4.5%. CDR1 is MNHEY, CDR2 SMNVEV, per germline (reference sequence). The CDR3 sequence is 14 residues long. This chain connects TRBV27 to TRBJ2-3; as DNA is missing, the TRBD2 call by TCRdb cannot be tested. The sample was blood T cells: a sorted CD56 or NKG2C T cell subset, CD4+ or CD8+ T cells, or bulk PBMC T cells (not recorded which). The origin of this receptor is a man between 18 and 35 years old in good health. CDR3 loop: CASASGSSTDTQYF.